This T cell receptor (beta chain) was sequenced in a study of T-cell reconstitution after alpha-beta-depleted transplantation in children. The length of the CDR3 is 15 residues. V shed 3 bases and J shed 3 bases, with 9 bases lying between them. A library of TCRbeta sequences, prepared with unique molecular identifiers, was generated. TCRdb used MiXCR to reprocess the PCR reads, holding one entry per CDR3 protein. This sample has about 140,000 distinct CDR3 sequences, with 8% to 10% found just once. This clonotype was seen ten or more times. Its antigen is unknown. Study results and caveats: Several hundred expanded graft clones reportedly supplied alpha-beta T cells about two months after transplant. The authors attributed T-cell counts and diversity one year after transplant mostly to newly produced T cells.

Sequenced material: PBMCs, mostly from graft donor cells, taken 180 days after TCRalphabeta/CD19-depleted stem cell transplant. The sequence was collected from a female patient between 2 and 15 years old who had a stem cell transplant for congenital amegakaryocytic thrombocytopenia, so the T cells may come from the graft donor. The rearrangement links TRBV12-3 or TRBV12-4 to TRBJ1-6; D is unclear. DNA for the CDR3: TGTGCCAGCAGTTTTGGGTCACTCTATAATTCACCCCTCCACTTT. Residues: CASSFGSLYNSPLHF.